This T cell receptor (beta chain) originates from a study of shared clonotypes between healthy human individuals. Assay used: immunoSEQ multiplex PCR; TCRdb lists only in-frame clones, some missing. The data show roughly 2.5 million clones, with 85% to 95% seen just once and around 0.14% held by the top ten. The source material was naive CD4+ T cells sorted from blood. Subset reported: CD45RA+ positively selected. The receptor's source is a man between 18 and 29 years old in good health.

CDR3 residues: CASRPPPGATYEQYF. The CDR3, as DNA: TGTGCCAGCAGGCCTCCCCCGGGGGCTACCTACGAGCAGTACTTC. The chain uses TRBV6-5 and TRBJ2-7; the D call may be TRBD1 or TRBD2 (6 bases each). Germline lookup yields CDR1 MNHEY and CDR2 SVGAGI. This CDR3 spans 15 amino acids. Trimming removed 6 bases from V and 2 bases from J, with 17 bases in between.